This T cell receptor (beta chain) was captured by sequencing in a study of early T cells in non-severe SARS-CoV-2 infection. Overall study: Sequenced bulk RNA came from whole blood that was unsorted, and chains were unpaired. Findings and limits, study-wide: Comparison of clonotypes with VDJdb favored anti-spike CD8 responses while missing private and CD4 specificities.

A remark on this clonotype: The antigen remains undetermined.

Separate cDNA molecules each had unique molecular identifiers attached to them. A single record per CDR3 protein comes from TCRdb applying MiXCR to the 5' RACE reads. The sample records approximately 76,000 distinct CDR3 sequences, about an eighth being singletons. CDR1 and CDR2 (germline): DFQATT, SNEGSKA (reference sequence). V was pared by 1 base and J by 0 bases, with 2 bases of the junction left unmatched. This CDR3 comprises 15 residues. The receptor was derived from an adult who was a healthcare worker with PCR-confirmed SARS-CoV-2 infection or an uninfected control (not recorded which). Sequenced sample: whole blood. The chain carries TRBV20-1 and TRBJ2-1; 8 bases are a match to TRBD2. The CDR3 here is CSARGAGGSYNEQFF. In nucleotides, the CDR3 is TGCAGTGCTAGAGGGGCGGGAGGCTCCTACAATGAGCAGTTCTTC.